This T cell receptor beta chain was captured in a study of T-cell reconstitution after alpha-beta-depleted transplantation in children. Study conclusions and caveats: Newly produced T cells mostly provided counts and TCRbeta diversity after one year, as hyperexpanded clones declined. About two months after transplant, alpha-beta T cells reportedly came from several hundred expanded graft clones. From surviving recipient T cells and thymic progenitors came the high day-60 TCRbeta diversity observed in some patients.

Researchers prepared the TCRbeta library using unique molecular identifiers, the study reports. Using its own MiXCR run on the PCR reads, TCRdb lists one record per CDR3 protein. The table shows about 200,000 distinct CDR3 sequences, with just under 6.5% occurring only once. V was clipped by 3 bases and J by 10 bases, with 9 bases between them. This CDR3 is built from 11 residues. This clonotype was seen at least ten times. Its target is unknown. This rearrangement joins TRBV12-3 or TRBV12-4 to TRBJ1-2; no clear D gene. This TCR was sampled from a girl under two years old with combined immunodeficiency, due to receive a stem cell transplant. Source: PBMCs, taken before TCRalphabeta/CD19-depleted stem cell transplant. CDR3 in amino acids: CASSLALDYTF. In nucleotides, the CDR3 is TGTGCCAGCAGTTTGGCGTTGGACTACACCTTC.